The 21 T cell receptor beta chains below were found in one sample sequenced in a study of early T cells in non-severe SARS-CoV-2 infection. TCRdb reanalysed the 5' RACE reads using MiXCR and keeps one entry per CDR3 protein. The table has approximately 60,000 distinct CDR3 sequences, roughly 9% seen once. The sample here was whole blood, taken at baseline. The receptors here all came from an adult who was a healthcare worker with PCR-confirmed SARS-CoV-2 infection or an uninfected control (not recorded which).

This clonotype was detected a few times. CDR3 sequence (DNA): TGTGCCAGCAGCTGGGACAGCCAAGAGACCCAGTACTTC. Its translation is CASSWDSQETQYF. This chain uses TRBV5-4 with TRBJ2-5; 7 bases agree with TRBD1. With V trimmed by 3 bases and J by 1 base, 0 bases remained unmatched. The CDR3 runs to 13 residues. Per germline, CDR1 SGHNT and CDR2 YYREEE (reference sequence). The variable domain in full, with the rest retrieved from reference TRBV5-4 and TRBJ2-5, is ETGVTQSPTHLIKTRGQQVTLRCSSQSGHNTVSWYQQALGQGPQFIFQYYREEENGRGNFPPRFSGLQFPNYSSELNVNALELDDSALYLCASSWDSQETQYFGPGTRLLVL.

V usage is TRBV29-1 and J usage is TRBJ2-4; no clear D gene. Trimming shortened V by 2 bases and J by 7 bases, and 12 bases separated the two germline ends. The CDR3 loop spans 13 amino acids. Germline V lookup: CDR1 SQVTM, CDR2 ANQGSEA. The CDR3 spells CSVELEVGNIQYF. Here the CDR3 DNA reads TGCAGCGTTGAACTAGAGGTGGGGAACATTCAGTACTTC.

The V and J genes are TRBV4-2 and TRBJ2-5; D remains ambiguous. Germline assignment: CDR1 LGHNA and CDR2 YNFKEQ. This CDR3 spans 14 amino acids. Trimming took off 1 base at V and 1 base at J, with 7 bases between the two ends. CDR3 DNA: TGTGCCAGCAGCCAAGGGCTGGCCCAAGAGACCCAGTACTTC. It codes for CASSQGLAQETQYF.

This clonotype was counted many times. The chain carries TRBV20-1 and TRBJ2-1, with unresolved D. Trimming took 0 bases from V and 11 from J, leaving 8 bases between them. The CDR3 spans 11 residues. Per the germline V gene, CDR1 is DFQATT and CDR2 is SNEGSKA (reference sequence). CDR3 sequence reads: CSARDFPKQFF. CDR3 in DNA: TGCAGTGCTAGAGATTTTCCAAAGCAGTTCTTC.

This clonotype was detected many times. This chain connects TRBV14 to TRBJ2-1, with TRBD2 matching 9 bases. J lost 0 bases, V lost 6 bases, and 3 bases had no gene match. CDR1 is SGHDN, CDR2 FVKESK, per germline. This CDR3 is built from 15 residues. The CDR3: CASSLLAGSYNEQFF. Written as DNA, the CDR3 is TGTGCCAGCAGTTTACTAGCGGGCTCCTACAATGAGCAGTTCTTC.

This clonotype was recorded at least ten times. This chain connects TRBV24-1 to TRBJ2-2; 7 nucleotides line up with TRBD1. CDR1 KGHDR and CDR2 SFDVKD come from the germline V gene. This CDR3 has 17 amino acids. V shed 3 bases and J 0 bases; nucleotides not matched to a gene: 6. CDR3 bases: TGTGCCACCAGTGATACGCGACAGGGCTCGAACACCGGGGAGCTGTTTTTT. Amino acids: CATSDTRQGSNTGELFF.

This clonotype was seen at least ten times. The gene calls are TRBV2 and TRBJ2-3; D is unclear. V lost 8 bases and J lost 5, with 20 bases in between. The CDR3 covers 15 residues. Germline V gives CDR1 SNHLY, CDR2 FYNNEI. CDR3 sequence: CASRSLVSRGDTQYF. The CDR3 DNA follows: TGTGCCAGCCGATCTCTAGTCTCGCGAGGAGATACGCAGTATTTT. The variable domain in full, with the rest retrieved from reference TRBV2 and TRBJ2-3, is EPEVTQTPSHQVTQMGQEVILRCVPISNHLYFYWYRQILGQKVEFLVSFYNNEISEKSEIFDDQFSVERPDGSNFTLKIRSTKLEDSAMYFCASRSLVSRGDTQYFGPGTRLTVL.

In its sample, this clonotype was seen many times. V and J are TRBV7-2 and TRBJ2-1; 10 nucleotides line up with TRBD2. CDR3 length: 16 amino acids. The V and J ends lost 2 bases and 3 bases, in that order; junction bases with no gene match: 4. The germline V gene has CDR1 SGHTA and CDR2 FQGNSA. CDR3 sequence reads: CASSLYGTSVYNEQFF. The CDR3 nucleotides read TGTGCCAGCAGCTTATATGGGACTAGCGTCTACAATGAGCAGTTCTTC.

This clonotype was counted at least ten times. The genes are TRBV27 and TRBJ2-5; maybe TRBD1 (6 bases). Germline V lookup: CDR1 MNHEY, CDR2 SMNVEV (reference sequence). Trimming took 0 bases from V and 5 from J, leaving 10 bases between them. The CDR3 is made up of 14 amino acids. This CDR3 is CASSLSDSLETQYF. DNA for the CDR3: TGTGCCAGCAGTTTATCGGACAGTTTGGAGACCCAGTACTTC.

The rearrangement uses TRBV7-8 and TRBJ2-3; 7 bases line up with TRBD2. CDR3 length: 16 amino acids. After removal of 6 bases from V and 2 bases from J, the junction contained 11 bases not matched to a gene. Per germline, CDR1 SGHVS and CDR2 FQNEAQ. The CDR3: CASSRLAGSFTDTQYF. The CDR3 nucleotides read TGTGCCAGCAGTCGTTTAGCGGGTTCCTTCACAGATACGCAGTATTTT.

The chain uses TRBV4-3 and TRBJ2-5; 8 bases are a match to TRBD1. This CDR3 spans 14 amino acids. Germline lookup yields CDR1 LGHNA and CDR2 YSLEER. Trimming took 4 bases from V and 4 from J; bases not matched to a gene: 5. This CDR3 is CASSPGTGTETQYF. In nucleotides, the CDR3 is TGCGCCAGCAGCCCCGGGACAGGCACAGAGACCCAGTACTTC.

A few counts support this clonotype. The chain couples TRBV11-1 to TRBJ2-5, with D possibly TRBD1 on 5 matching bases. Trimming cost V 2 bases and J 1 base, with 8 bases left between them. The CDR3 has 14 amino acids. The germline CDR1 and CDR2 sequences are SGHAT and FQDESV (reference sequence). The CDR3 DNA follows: TGTGCCAGCAGCTTATGGCAGGGCCAAGAGACCCAGTACTTC. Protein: CASSLWQGQETQYF.

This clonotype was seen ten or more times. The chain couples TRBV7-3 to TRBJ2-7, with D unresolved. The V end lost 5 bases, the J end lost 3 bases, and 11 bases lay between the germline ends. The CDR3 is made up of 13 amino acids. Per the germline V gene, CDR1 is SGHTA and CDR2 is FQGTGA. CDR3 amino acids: CASSPGPFYEQYF. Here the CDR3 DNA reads TGTGCCAGCAGCCCGGGCCCGTTCTACGAGCAGTACTTC.

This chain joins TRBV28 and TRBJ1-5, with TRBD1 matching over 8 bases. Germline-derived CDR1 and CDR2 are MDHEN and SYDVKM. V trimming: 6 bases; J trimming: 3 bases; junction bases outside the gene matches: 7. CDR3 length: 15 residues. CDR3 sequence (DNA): TGTGCCAGCAGAGGGACAGGAAAGGACAATCAGCCCCAGCATTTT. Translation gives CASRGTGKDNQPQHF.

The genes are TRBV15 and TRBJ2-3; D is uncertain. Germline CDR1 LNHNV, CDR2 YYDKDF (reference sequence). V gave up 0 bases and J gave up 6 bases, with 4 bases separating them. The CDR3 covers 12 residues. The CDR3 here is CATSRDTDTQYF. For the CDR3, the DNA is TGTGCCACCAGCAGAGATACGGATACGCAGTATTTT. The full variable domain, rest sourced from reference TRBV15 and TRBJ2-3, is DAMVIQNPRYQVTQFGKPVTLSCSQTLNHNVMYWYQQKSSQAPKLLFHYYDKDFNNEADTPDNFQSRRPNTSFCFLDIRSPGLGDTAMYLCATSRDTDTQYFGPGTRLTVL.

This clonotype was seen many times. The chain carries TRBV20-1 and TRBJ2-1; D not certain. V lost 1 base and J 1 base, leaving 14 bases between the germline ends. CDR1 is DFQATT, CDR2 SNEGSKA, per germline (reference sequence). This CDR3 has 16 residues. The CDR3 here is CSARASVARSYNEQFF. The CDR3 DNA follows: TGCAGTGCTAGAGCCAGTGTGGCGAGGTCCTACAATGAGCAGTTCTTC.

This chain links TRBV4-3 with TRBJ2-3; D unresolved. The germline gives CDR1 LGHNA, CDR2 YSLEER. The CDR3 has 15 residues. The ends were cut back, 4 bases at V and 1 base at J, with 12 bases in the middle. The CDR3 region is CASSPANTGTDTQYF. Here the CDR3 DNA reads TGCGCCAGCAGCCCGGCGAACACCGGCACAGATACGCAGTATTTT.

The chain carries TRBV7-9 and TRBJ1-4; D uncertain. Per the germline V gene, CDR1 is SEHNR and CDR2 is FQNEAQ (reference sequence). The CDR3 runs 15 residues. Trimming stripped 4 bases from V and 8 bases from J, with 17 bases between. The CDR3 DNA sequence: TGTGCCAGCAGCTCCCGAGGAGGGCAGGTGGAAAAACTGTTTTTT. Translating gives CASSSRGGQVEKLFF.

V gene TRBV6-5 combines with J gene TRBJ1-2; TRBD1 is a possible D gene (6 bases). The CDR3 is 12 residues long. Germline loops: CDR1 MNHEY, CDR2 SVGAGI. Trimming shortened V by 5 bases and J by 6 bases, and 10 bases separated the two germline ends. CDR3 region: CASSRGADGYTF. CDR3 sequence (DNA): TGTGCCAGCAGTCGGGGGGCAGATGGCTACACCTTC.

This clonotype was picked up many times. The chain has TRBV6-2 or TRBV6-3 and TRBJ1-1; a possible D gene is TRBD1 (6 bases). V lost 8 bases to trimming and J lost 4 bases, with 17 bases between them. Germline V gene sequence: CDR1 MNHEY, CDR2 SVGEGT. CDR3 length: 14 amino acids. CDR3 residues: CASRTRRDTTEAFF. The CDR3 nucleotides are TGTGCCAGCCGAACCAGACGGGACACCACTGAAGCTTTCTTT.

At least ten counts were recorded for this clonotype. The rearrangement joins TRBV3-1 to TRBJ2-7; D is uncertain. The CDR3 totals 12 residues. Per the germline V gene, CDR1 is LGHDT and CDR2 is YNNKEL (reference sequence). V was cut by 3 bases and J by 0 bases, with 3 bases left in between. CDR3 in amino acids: CASSHLSYEQYF. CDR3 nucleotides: TGTGCCAGCAGCCACCTCTCCTACGAGCAGTACTTC.